The entry below gives a single TCR beta chain sequence along with its context. Its antigen target is currently unknown. No base quality values were provided; no much bigger clone lies one nucleotide off. TCRbeta CDR3 regions were amplified from genomic DNA by means of the immunoSEQ Assay, a bias-controlled multiplex PCR. In the original analysis: Nucleated cell counts per sample were estimated from amplification of reference gene primers within the assay. Sequence reads were collapsed and filtered to measure the absolute abundance of every unique TCRbeta CDR3 rearrangement. For each sample, productive Simpson clonality was calculated by taking the square root of Simpson's diversity index across productive rearrangements. In TCRdb, the immuneACCESS table is reduced to in-frame sequences with V and J assigned. These tables do not hold every clone; where another copy was compared, an unresolved V gene accounts for under half, and the others remain unexplained. The V and J calls and clone size were taken over from that table, and D and trimming were inferred from the DNA. For this sample the table gives roughly 350,000 clones, of which around 85% were detected only once. The leading ten clones occupy about 3.6% of the sample.

Whole blood was collected in K2EDTA tubes by collaborating institutions according to the institutions' own protocols. For TCRbeta analysis, collaborators shipped samples in one of three forms: frozen whole blood, isolated PBMCs, or DNA extracted from either of those sample types. The record originates from a study of blood T cell repertoires in COVID-19 (TCRdb year 2020). Study-wide context: Samples from collaborators originated in the United States, Italy and Spain and spanned both the acute and convalescent phases of COVID-19. Deeply sampled blood TCRbeta repertoires from subjects exposed to, actively infected with, or recovered from COVID-19 were included in the dataset. Where HLA class I and class II types were available, the types were taken from metadata supplied by the sample provider, not from assay-based typing. Samples were obtained from the ongoing ImmuneRACE study (first 160 participants) and from 1,000 to 1,500 subjects provided by 6 global collaborators. The material from the prospective study consisted of cDNA or gDNA derived from T cells, B-cell-depleted T cells, or PBMCs. The repertoires were released in a freely available public database meant as a resource for research on the immune response to SARS-CoV-2. The sample metadata nearly always contained a de-identified subject ID, COVID-19 status, age in years and sex.

Study-wide conclusions, independent of this receptor: The amount of clinical and demographic metadata varied by source and participant and was provided uncurated.

Measured from the cysteine to the phenylalanine, the CDR3 is 13 residues long. Kept here is only the CDR3 DNA, which spans 39 bases and is read in frame from base 1. Relative to germline, V is missing 7 bases and J is missing 3 bases, with 1 base of the junction outside any gene match. CDR1 SNHLY and CDR2 FYNNEI were looked up in the germline V gene. Sequenced: peripheral blood. The origin of this receptor is a woman aged 18-29 years with acute or convalescent COVID-19. This sequence uses TRBV2 and TRBJ2-2; 8 of the junction bases match TRBD1. The CDR3 region has the sequence CASMDRDTGELFF. The sequenced DNA: TGTGCCAGCATGGACAGGGACACCGGGGAGCTGTTTTTT.